These 29 T cell receptor beta chains share one sample of origin, sequenced in a study of blood T cell repertoires in COVID-19. The assay was immunoSEQ multiplex PCR, and TCRdb's table has in-frame clones only and misses some. The profile covers about 70,000 clones, with around 86% appearing a single time and around 10% taken by the ten largest. Source material: peripheral blood. These TCRs come from a human donor in a cohort sampled during active COVID-19.

The rearrangement uses TRBV9 and TRBJ1-1; maybe TRBD1 (6 bases). Germline CDR1 SGDLS, CDR2 YYNGEE. V dropped 4 bases and J dropped 7 bases, with 14 bases sitting between them. The CDR3 sequence is 13 residues long. The CDR3 bases are TGTGCCAGCAGCCTACAGGGACCAGATGAAGCTTTCTTT. It yields the protein CASSLQGPDEAFF.

The genes are TRBV2 and TRBJ1-3; tentatively, D is TRBD1 (5 bases). V was clipped by 8 bases and J by 2 bases, with 7 bases between them. The CDR3 length is 12 residues. CDR1 SNHLY and CDR2 FYNNEI come from the germline V gene. The CDR3 sequence: CASRTPGNTIYF. The CDR3 region has the DNA TGTGCCAGCCGGACACCTGGAAACACCATATATTTT.

J is TRBJ1-5 and V is TRBV19; the D is unclear. Looked up from germline, CDR1 is LNHDA and CDR2 is SQIVND (reference sequence). The CDR3 is made up of 14 amino acids. V was cut by 5 bases and J by 2 bases, with 10 bases left in between. CDR3 protein: CASSYGSGNQPQHF. Here the CDR3 DNA reads TGTGCCAGTAGTTACGGGTCTGGCAATCAGCCCCAGCATTTT.

This clone was seen a handful of times. The chain recombines TRBV7-6 with TRBJ1-6, with D possibly TRBD1 on 6 matching bases. Trimming shortened V by 1 base and J by 7 bases, and 11 bases separated the two germline ends. Per the germline V gene, CDR1 is SGHVS and CDR2 is FNYEAQ. This CDR3 is 15 amino acids long. CDR3 in amino acids: CASSLGTVDNSPLHF. DNA of the CDR3: TGTGCCAGCAGCTTAGGGACAGTGGACAATTCACCCCTCCACTTT. Complete variable domain (other parts from reference TRBV7-6 and TRBJ1-6): GAGVSQSPRYKVTKRGQDVALRCDPISGHVSLYWYRQALGQGPEFLTYFNYEAQQDKSGLPNDRFSAERPEGSISTLTIQRTEQRDSAMYRCASSLGTVDNSPLHFGNGTRLTVT.

This clone has a handful of counts. This chain uses TRBV6-5 with TRBJ1-1, with 7 bases matching TRBD1. CDR3 length: 16 amino acids. Germline-derived CDR1 and CDR2 are MNHEY and SVGAGI. The J segment lost 4 bases and the V segment lost 4 bases, leaving 12 bases of the junction unmatched. This chain's CDR3 is CASSFSQGPMGTEAFF. The CDR3 DNA follows: TGTGCCAGCAGTTTTTCACAGGGGCCCATGGGCACTGAAGCTTTCTTT.

This chain uses TRBV7-6 with TRBJ2-1; 7 bases are a match to TRBD1. This CDR3 is built from 16 residues. In germline, CDR1 is SGHVS, CDR2 FNYEAQ. Losses at the gene ends were 4 bases for V and 3 bases for J; bases not matched to a gene: 9. The CDR3 DNA follows: TGTGCCAGCAGCTCCACAGGGGCCCCTCTCTACAATGAGCAGTTCTTC. Amino acids: CASSSTGAPLYNEQFF. The whole variable domain, filled in from reference TRBV7-6 and TRBJ2-1, reads GAGVSQSPRYKVTKRGQDVALRCDPISGHVSLYWYRQALGQGPEFLTYFNYEAQQDKSGLPNDRFSAERPEGSISTLTIQRTEQRDSAMYRCASSSTGAPLYNEQFFGPGTRLTVL.

The gene calls are TRBV5-4 and TRBJ2-7; the D is unclear. This CDR3 region has 13 residues. V lost 1 base and J 2 bases, leaving 7 bases between the germline ends. CDR1 and CDR2 from the germline V gene are SGHNT and YYREEE (reference sequence). CDR3 residues: CASSLNGAYEQYF. The CDR3, as DNA: TGTGCCAGCAGCTTGAACGGAGCCTACGAGCAGTACTTC.

The chain combines TRBV19 with TRBJ1-2; 7 bases agree with TRBD1. Trimming cost V 4 bases and J 2 bases; bases outside gene matches: 4. The CDR3 extends over 14 amino acids. From germline, CDR1 is LNHDA and CDR2 SQIVND (reference sequence). The CDR3 region has the DNA TGTGCCAGTAGTACGGACAGGATCAACTATGGCTACACCTTC. Residues: CASSTDRINYGYTF.

This clone was observed a single time. The chain has TRBV2 and TRBJ1-2, with TRBD1 matching over 8 bases. This CDR3 contains 13 residues. The ends lost 4 bases at V and 6 bases at J; junction bases unmatched: 4. Germline V gene data show CDR1 as SNHLY and CDR2 as FYNNEI. CDR3 nucleotides: TGTGCCAGCAGTGGACAGGGGTGGGATGGCTACACCTTC. The encoded protein is CASSGQGWDGYTF.

In DNA, the CDR3 is TGCGCCAGCAGCTTGGTTGATGTCAGGGTGAACGAGCAGTACTTC. Protein product: CASSLVDVRVNEQYF. This chain links TRBV5-1 with TRBJ2-7; tentatively, D is TRBD1 (5 bases). Germline values: CDR1 SGHRS, CDR2 YFSETQ. The CDR3 spans 15 residues. Trimming removed 0 bases from V and 5 bases from J, with 15 bases in between.

Note on this clone: At one end the junction does not follow the germline gene, possibly because of a read error. Distinct nucleotide sequences in the sample also encode this CDR3. The chain combines TRBV6-2 or TRBV6-3 with TRBJ2-2, with 7 bases lining up with TRBD2. Germline CDR1 reads MNHEY; CDR2 reads SVGEGT. This CDR3 is built from 14 residues. In nucleotides, the CDR3 is TGTGCCAGCAGCCCCCGGGGGGAGGCCGGAGAGCTGTTTTTT. As protein: CASSPRGEAGELFF.

J is TRBJ1-5 and V is TRBV3-1 (or the pseudogene TRBV3-2); D is unclear. V was cut by 5 bases and J by 4 bases, with 9 bases left in between. The CDR3 has 13 amino acids. Germline V CDR1 and CDR2: LGHDT, YNNKEL (reference sequence). This chain's CDR3 is CASSVQVNQPQHF. The CDR3 DNA reads as TGTGCCAGCAGCGTGCAGGTGAATCAGCCCCAGCATTTT.

The chain recombines TRBV5-4 with TRBJ2-3, with TRBD2 matching over 9 bases. Germline V lookup: CDR1 SGHNT, CDR2 YYREEE (reference sequence). The ends lost 4 bases at V and 3 bases at J; junction bases unmatched: 6. The CDR3 covers 15 residues. Here the CDR3 DNA reads TGTGCCAGCAGCGGCCAGCGGGGGGCAACAGATACGCAGTATTTT. This translates into CASSGQRGATDTQYF.

Only a few counts were recorded for this clone. The gene calls are TRBV19 and TRBJ2-1; 12 positions agree with TRBD2. CDR3 length: 14 residues. Germline V gene lookup returns CDR1 LNHDA and CDR2 SQIVND (reference sequence). The ends lost 7 bases at V and 15 bases at J; junction bases unmatched: 13. The chain's CDR3 is CASKTSGGSPVLFF. CDR3 in DNA: TGTGCCAGTAAGACTAGCGGGGGCTCCCCGGTCTTGTTCTTC.

V gene TRBV6-6 combines with J gene TRBJ1-2; 8 nucleotides align to TRBD1. CDR3 length: 14 residues. In germline, CDR1 is MNHNY, CDR2 SVGAGI (reference sequence). Trimming removed 4 bases from V and 4 bases from J; junction bases left unmatched: 5. CDR3 sequence reads: CASSWRTGSYGYTF. For the CDR3, the DNA is TGTGCCAGCAGTTGGAGGACAGGGAGCTATGGCTACACCTTC.

The chain recombines TRBV18 with TRBJ2-7; D is possibly TRBD1 (5 bases). Germline assignment: CDR1 KGHSH and CDR2 LQKENI. Between the trimmed V and J ends, which lost 6 bases and 2 bases, there was a span of 20 bases. This CDR3 is 16 amino acids long. The CDR3, as DNA: TGTGCCAGCTCGCCAAACACAGGCCGGGTAACCTACGAGCAGTACTTC. Translated, it gives CASSPNTGRVTYEQYF.

The chain has TRBV12-3 or TRBV12-4 and TRBJ2-7; possibly TRBD1 for D (6 bases). Between the trimmed V and J ends, which lost 1 base and 4 bases, there was a span of 8 bases. The CDR3 extends over 13 amino acids. The CDR3 sequence: CASSLGTVYEQYF. The DNA for the CDR3 is TGTGCCAGCAGTTTAGGGACAGTATACGAGCAGTACTTC.

The rearrangement uses TRBV6-5 and TRBJ1-6; D call uncertain. The CDR3 totals 15 residues. CDR1 and CDR2 (germline): MNHEY, SVGAGI. Trimming took 2 bases from V and 10 from J, leaving 15 bases between them. Here the CDR3 reads CASSYRRPPGSPLHF. CDR3 nucleotides: TGTGCCAGCAGTTACAGACGGCCGCCGGGATCACCCCTCCACTTT.

This rearrangement joins TRBV9 to TRBJ1-2; 8 nucleotides align to TRBD1. The germline CDR1 and CDR2 sequences are SGDLS and YYNGEE. The CDR3 extends over 16 amino acids. With 0 bases clipped from V and 4 bases from J, the junction kept 8 bases outside the gene matches. CDR3 bases: TGTGCCAGCAGCGTAGCCGGGACAGGAGACGCCTATGGCTACACCTTC. It yields the protein CASSVAGTGDAYGYTF.

This chain links TRBV10-3 with TRBJ2-7; D gene uncertain. The V gene lost 0 bases and the J gene lost 6 bases, with 6 bases spanning the gap. Germline V gene sequence: CDR1 ENHRY, CDR2 SYGVKD. CDR3 length: 12 residues. The CDR3: CAISESTLEQYF. CDR3 DNA sequence: TGTGCCATCAGTGAGTCGACTCTCGAGCAGTACTTC.

J is TRBJ2-5 and V is TRBV5-1; 7 nucleotides agree with TRBD2. Trimming removed 1 base from V and 4 bases from J; junction bases left unmatched: 4. Looked up from germline, CDR1 is SGHRS and CDR2 is YFSETQ. This CDR3 has 14 residues. The CDR3 DNA is TGCGCCAGCAGCTTGTTAGGGGAGGGAGAGACCCAGTACTTC. Translated, it gives CASSLLGEGETQYF.

The chain links TRBV2 to TRBJ1-2; D unclear. Germline loops: CDR1 SNHLY, CDR2 FYNNEI. The CDR3 loop spans 12 amino acids. V dropped 3 bases and J dropped 3 bases, with 5 bases sitting between them. Written as DNA, the CDR3 is TGTGCCAGCAGTGAGGCGGACTATGGCTACACCTTC. As protein: CASSEADYGYTF.

The chain combines TRBV5-4 with TRBJ2-3; D remains unclear. V lost 3 bases and J 5 bases, leaving 10 bases between the germline ends. The germline CDR1 and CDR2 sequences are SGHNT and YYREEE (reference sequence). This CDR3 is 13 amino acids long. CDR3 sequence reads: CASSSLNGDTQYF. CDR3 coding DNA: TGTGCCAGCAGCTCCCTCAACGGAGATACGCAGTATTTT. Based on the CDR3 plus reference TRBV5-4 and TRBJ2-3, the full variable domain is ETGVTQSPTHLIKTRGQQVTLRCSSQSGHNTVSWYQQALGQGPQFIFQYYREEENGRGNFPPRFSGLQFPNYSSELNVNALELDDSALYLCASSSLNGDTQYFGPGTRLTVL.

CDR3 in amino acids: CAWSVQSGPHEKLFF. CDR3 nucleotide sequence: TGTGCCTGGAGTGTACAGTCAGGTCCCCATGAAAAACTGTTTTTT. V gene TRBV30 combines with J gene TRBJ1-4; no firm D call. The CDR3 spans 15 residues. Germline CDR1 GTSNPN, CDR2 SVGIG (reference sequence). Trimming stripped 0 bases from V and 6 bases from J, with 14 bases between.

This clone turned up a few times. The rearrangement joins TRBV6-6 to TRBJ2-1; D is uncertain. V was shortened by 0 bases and J by 7 bases, with 7 bases between the two germline ends. Germline V lookup: CDR1 MNHNY, CDR2 SVGAGI (reference sequence). The CDR3 is 13 residues long. CDR3 in amino acids: CASSYSQANEQFF. CDR3 nucleotide sequence: TGTGCCAGCAGTTACTCTCAAGCTAATGAGCAGTTCTTC.

The V call is TRBV28, the J call TRBJ1-4; D ambiguous. The germline CDR1 and CDR2 sequences are MDHEN and SYDVKM. Trimming stripped 2 bases from V and 3 bases from J, with 31 bases between. The CDR3 extends over 22 amino acids. The CDR3 bases are TGTGCCAGCAGTTTACCCAGATCGCGATCACGGACCTTGGGAGGGCCTAATGAAAAACTGTTTTTT. Protein sequence: CASSLPRSRSRTLGGPNEKLFF. Supplemented by reference TRBV28 and TRBJ1-4, the full variable domain reads DVKVTQSSRYLVKRTGEKVFLECVQDMDHENMFWYRQDPGLGLRLIYFSYDVKMKEKGDIPEGYSVSREKKERFSLILESASTNQTSMYLCASSLPRSRSRTLGGPNEKLFFGSGTQLSVL.

V and J are TRBV27 and TRBJ1-1; perhaps TRBD1 as D (5 bases). Germline CDR1 is MNHEY and CDR2 is SMNVEV (reference sequence). The CDR3 is 11 amino acids. Trimming shortened V by 4 bases and J by 14 bases, and 14 bases separated the two germline ends. CDR3 DNA: TGTGCCAGCAGTTCAAGGCGGGGACTGTTCTTT. Translation gives CASSSRRGLFF.

J is TRBJ2-2 and V is TRBV5-1; 11 nucleotides match TRBD2. This CDR3 contains 17 residues. Per germline, CDR1 SGHRS and CDR2 YFSETQ. With V trimmed by 3 bases and J by 2 bases, 6 bases remained unmatched. The CDR3 sequence is CASSSLLAGVNTGELFF. CDR3 DNA: TGCGCCAGCAGCTCTTTACTAGCGGGGGTCAACACCGGGGAGCTGTTTTTT.

The rearrangement joins TRBV25-1 to TRBJ2-7, with 12 bases matching TRBD1. Germline-derived CDR1 and CDR2 are MGHDK and SYGVNS. With 6 bases clipped from V and 5 bases from J, the junction kept 2 bases outside the gene matches. This CDR3 has 13 residues. CDR3 nucleotides: TGTGCCAGCAGGGGACAGGGGGCCCACGAGCAGTACTTC. It encodes CASRGQGAHEQYF.